A selection of T cell receptor beta chains follows, all from one sample in a study of CD8 T cells in Susac syndrome. TCRdb called the immunoSEQ multiplex PCR reads again in MiXCR, with one record for every CDR3 protein. The table shows roughly 400,000 distinct CDR3 sequences, with around 85% occurring only once. The specimen sequenced was CD8+ T cells from PBMCs. The receptors come from a human donor with multiple sclerosis. Each CDR3 is given with its conserved first and last residue. The order of the fields is V gene, clone size, D gene, J gene, CDR3 DNA, CDR3 protein. D genes are given only for firm matches. A clone size is listed for some rows: how often the clone was seen (once, few, many), or a class if it is expanded.

>TRBV30|NA|NA|TRBJ2-7
TGTGCCTGGAGTGTTGCCGCTTACGAGCAGTACTTC
CAWSVAAYEQYF
>TRBV7-9|NA|TRBD1|TRBJ2-2
TGTGCCAGCAGGACAGGGTTGGGGCCGGAGGTCGTCACCGGGGAGCTGTTTTTT
CASRTGLGPEVVTGELFF
>TRBV11-3|NA|TRBD2|TRBJ2-1
TGTGCCAGCAGCTCAGGACTAGCGATCCACAATGAGCAGTTCTTC
CASSSGLAIHNEQFF
>TRBV10-3|NA|NA|TRBJ2-7
TGTGCCATCAGTGAGTCCCACGTCAGCGAGCAGTACTTC
CAISESHVSEQYF
>TRBV6-1|NA|NA|TRBJ1-5
TGTGCCAGCAGTGAGAAGGGAGGAGAGAATCAGCCCCAGCATTTT
CASSEKGGENQPQHF
>TRBV4-1|NA|NA|TRBJ1-6
TGCGCCAGCAGCCAAGATCTCAATTCACCCCTCCACTTT
CASSQDLNSPLHF
>TRBV11-2|NA|TRBD1|TRBJ2-2
TGTGCCAGCAGCTTAGGGGACAGGGAGTTTGGCACCGGGGAGCTGTTTTTT
CASSLGDREFGTGELFF
>TRBV6-1|NA|NA|TRBJ2-1
TGTGCCAGCAGTGAATTGACGGGAGGGACAGGTGAGCAGTTCTTC
CASSELTGGTGEQFF
>TRBV10-2|NA|NA|TRBJ2-7
TGCGCCAGCAGCCCCTCGGGGTTCCCCTACGAGCAGTACTTC
CASSPSGFPYEQYF
>TRBV21-1|NA|NA|TRBJ1-5
TGTGCCAGCAGCAAAGCGCTACAGGGAAATACTAGGGAGAATCAGCCCCAGCATTTT
CASSKALQGNTRENQPQHF
>TRBV28|NA|TRBD1|TRBJ1-3
TGTGCCAGCAGTTCGGGACAGGAGAACTCTGGAAACACCATATATTTT
CASSSGQENSGNTIYF
>TRBV29-1|NA|NA|TRBJ1-1
TGCAGCGGTGAGAGGCTCACTGAAGCTTTCTTT
CSGERLTEAFF
>TRBV20-1|NA|NA|TRBJ1-1
TGCAGTGCTAGAGATATGGGCCGGGGGGGAAACACTGAAGCTTTCTTT
CSARDMGRGGNTEAFF
>TRBV29-1|NA|NA|TRBJ2-7
TGCAGCGTTGAAGATGGGACAGCGGGGTCTTACTTC
CSVEDGTAGSYF
>TRBV9|NA|TRBD1|TRBJ2-2
TGTGCCAGCAGCGCCAATTCAGCACAGGGGTTCGCCGGGGAGCTGTTTTTT
CASSANSAQGFAGELFF
>TRBV27|NA|NA|TRBJ2-1
TGTGCCAGCAGCGGATGGAATGAGCAGTTCTTC
CASSGWNEQFF
>TRBV27|NA|NA|TRBJ2-1
TGTGCCAGCAGTTTTATGGGGGTGGCCTACAATGAGCAGTTCTTC
CASSFMGVAYNEQFF
>TRBV6-5|NA|NA|TRBJ1-1
TGTGCCAGCAGTTACTCGTCTTATGCCGGGGCGTTGAACACTGAAGCTTTCTTT
CASSYSSYAGALNTEAFF
>TRBV3-1|NA|TRBD1|TRBJ2-1
TGTGCCAGCAGCCAGAACCAGGGGGTGTCCCCCTACGAGCAGCACTTC
CASSQNQGVSPYEQHF
>TRBV7-9|NA|NA|TRBJ1-1
TGTGCCAGCAGCTTACCAACAGGGTCCACTGAAGCTTTCTTT
CASSLPTGSTEAFF
>TRBV5-4|NA|TRBD1|TRBJ2-7
TGTGCCAGCAGCTGGGGACAGACCTACGAGCAGTACTTC
CASSWGQTYEQYF
>TRBV7-6|NA|NA|TRBJ2-5
TGTGCCAGCATCAGGGCGGGTCTGGAGGAGACCCAGTACTTC
CASIRAGLEETQYF
>TRBV27|NA|NA|TRBJ1-1
TGTGCCAGCAGTTCGTCACCTGGGCAGAACACTGAAGCTTTCTTT
CASSSSPGQNTEAFF
>TRBV5-4|NA|NA|TRBJ2-5
TGTGCCAGCAGCTTGGTTAACCTCATAGACCAAGAGACCCAGTACTTC
CASSLVNLIDQETQYF
>TRBV27|NA|NA|TRBJ1-1
TGTGCCAGCAGTTTATCCCTGGGGCCAAGGACTGAAGCTTTCTTT
CASSLSLGPRTEAFF
>TRBV5-6|NA|NA|TRBJ2-5
TGTGCCAGCAGCTGGAGGGTCGGACAGGTCAAACAAGAGACCCAGTACTTC
CASSWRVGQVKQETQYF
>TRBV19|NA|NA|TRBJ2-5
TGTGCCAGTAGCATTGGGACCACCCCTTCGCCGGAGACCCAGTACTTC
CASSIGTTPSPETQYF
>TRBV28|NA|NA|TRBJ2-7
TGTGCCAGCAGTCCAATCGGCCCCTACGAGCAGTACTTC
CASSPIGPYEQYF
>TRBV28|few|NA|TRBJ2-7
TGTGCCAGCAGCCCTGCCTCCCCCTACGAGCAGTACTTC
CASSPASPYEQYF
>TRBV30|NA|NA|TRBJ1-4
TGTGCCTGGGGACAGTCGTTTAATGAAAAACTGTTTTTT
CAWGQSFNEKLFF
>TRBV25-1|once|TRBD2|TRBJ2-3
TGTGCCAGCAGTGACCGGGGGGGAGGACTTACGCAGTATTTT
CASSDRGGGLTQYF
>TRBV4-1|NA|NA|TRBJ1-5
TGCGCCAGCAGCCTCCTCGAGGGGGATCAGCCCCAGCATTTT
CASSLLEGDQPQHF
>TRBV30|NA|NA|TRBJ2-7
TGTGCCCTAAAACGAGGGCTCTACGAGCAGTACTTC
CALKRGLYEQYF
>TRBV4-2|few|NA|TRBJ2-1
TGTGCCAGCAGCCAAGATTCGCGCAACTTCAATGAGCAGTTCTTC
CASSQDSRNFNEQFF